Reported below is one TCR beta chain. Its antigen remains unidentified. Base qualities are not at hand, and no much larger clone is one base apart. Using the deep immunoSEQ assay, multiplex PCR amplified TCR CDR3 regions from genomic DNA. For each cell subset, the extracted genomic DNA was distributed evenly across all wells of several immunoSEQ 96-well plates, and each plate served as one replicate. For sorted subsets, each replicate PCR was loaded with roughly 200 ng genomic DNA, equivalent to 25,000 to 30,000 T cell genomes. The purified libraries were quantified using a Qubit 3.0 fluorometer, sized with a Bioanalyzer 2100, and then quantified again using the KAPA Library Quantification kit. A separate single-read 150-cycle Illumina NextSeq 550 flow cell was used to sequence each immunoSEQ 96-well plate. In the paper's pipeline: Because the immunoSEQ output included only junctional sequences and no quality scores, the filtering could not be the same as the filtering used for full-length reads. To assign V/J genes and CDR3, sequences were annotated against IMGT germline references using PyIR, a Python wrapper for IgBLAST v1.9. Reads with weak V/J assignments (E-value above 1e-6), missing CDR3, stop codons, out-of-frame junctions, or ambiguous translated residues were removed. V3J clonotypes were defined by identical inferred V gene, J gene, and CDR3 amino acid sequence. Percentage overlap between repertoires was calculated by dividing the number of shared unique clonotypes by the size of the smaller repertoire. Three approaches were used to assess repertoire richness: RTK rarefaction, the Chao1 estimator, and Recon v2.1 estimates of unobserved clonotypes. For all TCRbeta clonotypes obtained by the gDNA method from a few donors, generation probabilities were computed with OLGA. TCRdb retrieved this table from immuneACCESS and kept in-frame rearrangements only. Not all clones are present; in checked studies, unresolved V genes account for under half, and no reason is known for the remainder. Clone size and V and J calls were adopted from that table, with D and trimming inferred from the DNA. Recorded for this sample are millions of clones; just under 95% of them occurred a single time. 0.85% to 1.3% of the sample is taken by the ten largest.

The entry originates in a study of shared clonotypes between healthy human individuals (dated by TCRdb to about 2020). For context, the study as a whole: The cohort comprised a couple of women and a few men aged 18 to 49 years. Per donor, three plates each were used for CD4 naive and CD4 memory, two for CD8 naive, and one for CD8 memory. Blood TCR repertoires of four to six healthy adults were deeply sequenced to estimate repertoire size and the extent of clonotype sharing between individuals. To increase sequencing depth and limit assay-specific biases, different laboratories used diverse techniques to prepare libraries and sequence TCR repertoires. Per donor, leukapheresis produced somewhere between about 0.85 and 10 billion PBMCs.

Trimming costs V 6 bases and J 4 bases, and their ends lie 4 bases apart. Its CDR3 holds 10 amino acids, cysteine through phenylalanine. Left in the record is the CDR3 DNA by itself, 30 bases read in frame from the first base. The germline V gene supplies CDR1 MGHRA and CDR2 YSYEKL. The paper as a whole reports these results and caveats: Only blood was sampled, and tissue TCR repertoires likely differ from those in blood. Compared with non-shared clonotypes, clonotypes shared by all four sorted-subset donors had higher generation probabilities. Across four donors, around 5.4% of naive CD4, over 3% of naive CD8, roughly 2.3% of memory CD4, and approximately 0.42% of memory CD8 clonotypes were shared. Incomplete sequencing was indicated by rarefaction of sorted-subset datasets, despite the large sequencing depth. Pairwise subsampling indicated that sequencing depth was expected to affect the degree of clonotype sharing among donors. Estimated clonotype richness was generally larger for naive than for memory subsets. The small number of donors limited the genetic and exposure-history diversity represented.

CD8 naive samples were CD45RO-negative cells positively selected for CCR7, giving a CD45RA+CCR7+ population that excluded TemRA cells. The donors were healthy, HIV-negative adults with no recently reported acute infections or vaccinations. Only Caucasian adults living in Nashville, Tennessee, USA were represented among the donors. Blood was obtained by leukapheresis, after which PBMCs were separated by Ficoll-Histopaque density gradient centrifugation and cryopreserved in liquid nitrogen vapor phase. Purity and quantity of every magnetically sorted T cell population were checked by analytical flow cytometry. From each sorted fraction, genomic DNA was isolated and quantified by UV absorbance on a Nanodrop 2000c.

The TCR originated in a man younger than 30 in good health. Sequencing was carried out using naive CD8+ T cells sorted from blood. Reading the label with the study, this specimen's cell subset or site is: CD45RA+CCR7+. The sequence links TRBV4-1 to TRBJ2-7; no D segment can be confidently identified. The DNA sequence reads TGCGCCAGCAGGACATACGAGCAGTACTTC. This sequence encodes CASRTYEQYF.